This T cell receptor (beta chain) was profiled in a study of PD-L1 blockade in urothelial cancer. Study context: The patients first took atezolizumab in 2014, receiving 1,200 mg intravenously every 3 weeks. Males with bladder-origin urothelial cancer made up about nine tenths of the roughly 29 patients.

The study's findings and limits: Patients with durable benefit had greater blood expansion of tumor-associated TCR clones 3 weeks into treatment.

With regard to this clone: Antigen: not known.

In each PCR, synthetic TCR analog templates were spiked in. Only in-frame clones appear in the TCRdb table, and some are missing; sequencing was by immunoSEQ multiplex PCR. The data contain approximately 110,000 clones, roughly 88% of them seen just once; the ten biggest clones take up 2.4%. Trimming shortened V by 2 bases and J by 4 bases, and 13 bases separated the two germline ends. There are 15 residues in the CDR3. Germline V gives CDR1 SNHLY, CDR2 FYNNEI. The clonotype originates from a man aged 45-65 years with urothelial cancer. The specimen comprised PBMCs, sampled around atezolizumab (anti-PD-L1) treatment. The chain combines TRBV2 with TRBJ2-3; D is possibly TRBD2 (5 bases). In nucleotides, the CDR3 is TGTGCCAGCAGTGAACAAGTGGGAGCCCCAGATACGCAGTATTTT. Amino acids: CASSEQVGAPDTQYF.